The T cell receptor (beta chain) described here comes from a study of blood T cells in healthy people across ages. Findings and caveats of the study: Without sorted subsets, naive and antigen-experienced compartments could not be conclusively compared. Estimates of diversity drawn from one million T cells were considered underestimates. Across samples, TCR beta diversity tracked strongly with naive T cell percentage.

On this clonotype: Its cognate antigen is unknown.

The authors ran a second PCR of roughly 6 to 12 cycles using a sample-barcoded 5' primer and a J-beta primer mix. TCRdb analysed the 5' RACE reads with MiXCR anew, one entry per CDR3 protein. The sample has 710,000 or so distinct CDR3 sequences, 20% to 25% seen once; the top ten hold less than 25%. Germline V gene sequence: CDR1 KGHSH, CDR2 LQKENI. The CDR3 spans 15 residues. Trimming shortened V by 2 bases and J by 3 bases, and 13 bases separated the two germline ends. This clonotype was sampled from a man aged 65-85 years in good health. This sequence joins TRBV18 and TRBJ1-1, with D maybe TRBD1 (5 bases). Sequencing was performed on blood. The CDR3 DNA is TGTGCCAGCTCACCATTTGCAGGGTCGGACACTGAAGCTTTCTTT. Translation gives CASSPFAGSDTEAFF. Drawing the rest from reference TRBV18 and TRBJ1-1, the complete variable domain is NAGVMQNPRHLVRRRGQEARLRCSPMKGHSHVYWYRQLPEEGLKFMVYLQKENIIDESGMPKERFSAEFPKEGPSILRIQQVVRGDSAAYFCASSPFAGSDTEAFFGQGTRLTVV.